Following are 23 T cell receptor beta chains from one sample sequenced in a study of blood T cell repertoires in COVID-19 (dated by TCRdb to the early 2020s). Library preparation was by the immunoSEQ multiplex PCR assay. TCRdb limited this immuneACCESS table to in-frame rearrangements with V and J called. A share of clones is missing; checked studies link under half to unresolved V genes, and the rest is unexplained. Recorded for this sample are approximately 74,000 clones; approximately 90% of them occurred a single time. The ten largest account for approximately 4.8% of the sample. Sequencing input: peripheral blood. These receptors were obtained from a woman aged 55-69 years with active COVID-19.

This clone was counted once. The chain employs TRBV7-2 and TRBJ2-6; D is perhaps TRBD1 (5 bases). CDR1 is SGHTA, CDR2 FQGNSA, per germline. Trimming removed 5 bases at V and 4 bases at J, with 12 bases between. This CDR3 is built from 15 residues. The CDR3 spells CASSKQAFGANVLTF. CDR3 in DNA: TGTGCCAGCAGCAAACAGGCTTTCGGGGCCAACGTCCTGACTTTC.

The rearrangement links TRBV15 to TRBJ2-7; 9 bases match TRBD2. Looked up from germline, CDR1 is LNHNV and CDR2 is YYDKDF (reference sequence). CDR3 length equals 15 residues. V shed 1 base, J shed 4 bases, and the junction held 5 bases outside the gene matches. CDR3 loop: CATSRGAGGPYEQYF. The CDR3 coding sequence is TGTGCCACCAGCAGAGGGGCGGGAGGGCCGTACGAGCAGTACTTC.

This chain joins TRBV11-2 and TRBJ1-2, with 9 nucleotides matching TRBD1. CDR3 length: 18 residues. Germline CDR1 and CDR2: SGHAT and FQNNGV. The trim removed 5 bases at V and 4 bases at J, leaving 17 bases unmatched. CDR3 bases: TGTGCCAGCAGCCCAAGGCGACCGGGACAGGGTATAGTCTATGGCTACACCTTC. This gives the protein CASSPRRPGQGIVYGYTF.

CDR3 in DNA: TGTGCCAGCAGTGCCGGGACTAGCGGGAGTGCATCCTACGAGCAGTACTTC. Its protein product is CASSAGTSGSASYEQYF. The chain couples TRBV6-1 to TRBJ2-7, with 14 positions matching TRBD2. The CDR3 is 17 amino acids. Trimming removed 4 bases from V and 1 base from J; junction bases left unmatched: 6. Germline V gives CDR1 MNHNS, CDR2 SASEGT.

The chain is built from TRBV9 and TRBJ2-3; 15 bases are shared with TRBD2. The CDR3 contains 16 residues. V dropped 4 bases and J dropped 6; count of bases not matched to a gene: 6. The germline V gene encodes CDR1 SGDLS and CDR2 YYNGEE. The CDR3: CASSPGLAGGMDTQYF. The CDR3 nucleotides are TGTGCCAGCAGCCCTGGACTAGCGGGAGGGATGGATACGCAGTATTTT.

The chain has TRBV4-1 and TRBJ2-1; no reliable D call. This CDR3 has 15 residues. Germline V lookup: CDR1 MGHRA, CDR2 YSYEKL. Trimming cost V 4 bases and J 4 bases, with 14 bases left between them. The CDR3 loop reads CASSLRLVGYNEQFF. For the CDR3, the DNA is TGCGCCAGCAGCCTCCGACTGGTCGGTTACAATGAGCAGTTCTTC.

The gene calls are TRBV7-6 and TRBJ1-1, with D possibly matching TRBD1 (5 bases). CDR3 length equals 14 residues. With 5 bases removed from V and 4 bases from J, the gap between germline ends came to 14 bases. Germline CDR1 SGHVS, CDR2 FNYEAQ. This CDR3 is CASSPGGGFTEAFF. The CDR3 nucleotides are TGTGCCAGCAGCCCGGGGGGGGGTTTCACTGAAGCTTTCTTT. The variable domain in full, with the rest retrieved from reference TRBV7-6 and TRBJ1-1, is GAGVSQSPRYKVTKRGQDVALRCDPISGHVSLYWYRQALGQGPEFLTYFNYEAQQDKSGLPNDRFSAERPEGSISTLTIQRTEQRDSAMYRCASSPGGGFTEAFFGQGTRLTVV.

CDR3 protein: CASSQGDRGANEKLFF. CDR3 coding DNA: TGTGCCAGCAGCCAGGGAGACAGGGGCGCTAATGAAAAACTGTTTTTT. The chain is built from TRBV3-1 (or the pseudogene TRBV3-2) and TRBJ1-4; 8 bases align to TRBD1. V was clipped by 3 bases and J by 3 bases; unmatched bases: 6. Germline CDR1 reads LGHDT; CDR2 reads YNNKEL (reference sequence). The CDR3 runs to 16 residues.

V is TRBV3-1 (or the pseudogene TRBV3-2) and J is TRBJ1-1; D unclear. CDR1 is LGHDT and CDR2 is YNNKEL in the germline V gene (reference sequence). The CDR3 length is 15 residues. V was pared by 0 bases and J by 6 bases, with 14 bases between. The CDR3 DNA is TGTGCCAGCAGCCAAGATCCGATGAGTATCCCTGAAGCTTTCTTT. Translation: CASSQDPMSIPEAFF.

V usage is TRBV11-2 and J usage is TRBJ2-5; 15 bases fit TRBD2. Germline lookup yields CDR1 SGHAT and CDR2 FQNNGV. The V gene end was trimmed by 3 bases and the J gene end by 5 bases; junction bases not matched to a gene: 7. CDR3 length: 17 residues. This CDR3 reads CASSLRTSGRGSETQYF. CDR3 DNA sequence: TGTGCCAGCAGCTTGCGGACTAGCGGGAGGGGGAGCGAGACCCAGTACTTC.

The chain joins TRBV5-1 to TRBJ1-4; maybe TRBD1 (5 bases). Germline V gives CDR1 SGHRS, CDR2 YFSETQ. The length of the CDR3 is 14 residues. V was pared by 2 bases and J by 3 bases, with 8 bases between. The CDR3 sequence is CASSFGGSNEKLFF. In DNA form, the CDR3 reads TGCGCCAGCAGCTTTGGGGGGTCTAATGAAAAACTGTTTTTT. Variable domain in full (rest from reference TRBV5-1 and TRBJ1-4): KAGVTQTPRYLIKTRGQQVTLSCSPISGHRSVSWYQQTPGQGLQFLFEYFSETQRNKGNFPGRFSGRQFSNSRSEMNVSTLELGDSALYLCASSFGGSNEKLFFGSGTQLSVL.

This clone was seen once. The V gene is TRBV2, the J gene TRBJ2-3; no clear D. Per germline, CDR1 SNHLY and CDR2 FYNNEI. The CDR3 covers 11 residues. The germline V and J ends were trimmed by 6 bases and 4 bases, with 5 bases remaining between them. CDR3 residues: CASSSADTQYF. DNA of the CDR3: TGTGCCAGCAGCTCGGCAGATACGCAGTATTTT.

The V call is TRBV6-5, the J call TRBJ2-7, with TRBD1 matching over 10 bases. The CDR3 extends over 14 amino acids. Unmatched junction bases numbered 2, after V lost 2 bases and J lost 4 bases. CDR1 MNHEY and CDR2 SVGAGI come from the germline V gene. CDR3 in amino acids: CASSYGDRGYEQYF. The DNA of the CDR3 is TGTGCCAGCAGTTACGGGGACAGGGGATACGAGCAGTACTTC.

J is TRBJ2-7 and V is TRBV4-1; 9 bases map to TRBD2. J gave up 1 base and V 5 bases, and 3 bases lay outside the gene matches. The CDR3 length is 14 residues. Germline V CDR1 and CDR2: MGHRA, YSYEKL. The CDR3 nucleotides read TGCGCCAGCAGCGCCACTAGCGGGTCCTACGAGCAGTACTTC. Its translation: CASSATSGSYEQYF.

The gene calls are TRBV5-1 and TRBJ1-2; the match to TRBD1 covers 9 bases. This CDR3 contains 17 residues. J was trimmed by 0 bases and V by 4 bases; bases with no gene match: 10. The germline V gene has CDR1 SGHRS and CDR2 YFSETQ. The CDR3 DNA reads TGCGCCAGCAGCCTACGGACAGGGGCGAGAGCTAACTATGGCTACACCTTC. Its protein is CASSLRTGARANYGYTF. The full variable domain, in which reference TRBV5-1 and TRBJ1-2 provide the parts outside the CDR3, is KAGVTQTPRYLIKTRGQQVTLSCSPISGHRSVSWYQQTPGQGLQFLFEYFSETQRNKGNFPGRFSGRQFSNSRSEMNVSTLELGDSALYLCASSLRTGARANYGYTFGSGTRLTVV.

CDR3 in amino acids: CASSLLGTTTDTQYF. CDR3 in DNA: TGTGCCAGCAGCCTCCTCGGGACTACCACAGATACGCAGTATTTT. The J gene is TRBJ2-3, the V gene TRBV6-5; 7 positions agree with TRBD2. Germline CDR1 reads MNHEY; CDR2 reads SVGAGI. The V gene end was trimmed by 6 bases and the J gene end by 2 bases; junction bases not matched to a gene: 8. This CDR3 comprises 15 residues.

This chain links TRBV6-1 with TRBJ1-2; maybe TRBD1 (6 bases). The CDR3 is made up of 13 amino acids. Per germline, CDR1 MNHNS and CDR2 SASEGT. The V and J ends lost 2 bases and 6 bases respectively, with 10 bases between them. CDR3 region: CASSENRVDGYTF. As DNA, the CDR3 is TGTGCCAGCAGTGAAAACAGGGTGGATGGCTACACCTTC.

The chain uses TRBV5-6 and TRBJ2-3; 8 bases are a match to TRBD2. Trimming cost V 3 bases and J 5 bases; bases outside gene matches: 8. The germline gives CDR1 SGHDT, CDR2 YYEEEE. This CDR3 contains 15 residues. The DNA for the CDR3 is TGTGCCAGCAGCTGGAAGCGGGAGATGAGAGATACGCAGTATTTT. Amino acid sequence: CASSWKREMRDTQYF.

This chain uses TRBV30 with TRBJ2-7, with D possibly being TRBD2 (6 bases). CDR3 size: 16 residues. The V and J ends lost 0 bases and 4 bases respectively, with 19 bases between them. Germline V gene lookup returns CDR1 GTSNPN and CDR2 SVGIG (reference sequence). CDR3 sequence: CAWSVQQAGRIYEQYF. The CDR3 nucleotides read TGTGCCTGGAGTGTACAACAGGCGGGAAGGATATACGAGCAGTACTTC. The whole variable domain, remainder taken from reference TRBV30 and TRBJ2-7, is SQTIHQWPATLVQPVGSPLSLECTVEGTSNPNLYWYRQAAGRGLQLLFYSVGIGQISSEVPQNLSASRPQDRQFILSSKKLLLSDSGFYLCAWSVQQAGRIYEQYFGPGTRLTVT.

The chain carries TRBV5-1 and TRBJ2-1; 7 bases line up with TRBD2. This CDR3 contains 16 residues. Germline V gene sequence: CDR1 SGHRS, CDR2 YFSETQ. The V and J ends lost 3 bases and 6 bases, in that order; junction bases with no gene match: 12. CDR3 nucleotide sequence: TGCGCCAGCAGCTCGAGCGGGAAGTCCGGTACCAATGAGCAGTTCTTC. This translates into CASSSSGKSGTNEQFF.

The genes are TRBV7-8 and TRBJ2-1, with TRBD2 matching over 14 bases. Germline V gives CDR1 SGHVS, CDR2 FQNEAQ. Losses at the gene ends were 1 base for V and 2 bases for J; bases not matched to a gene: 7. CDR3 length equals 19 residues. This chain's CDR3 is CASSLDWTSGRSTYNEQFF. The CDR3 nucleotides are TGTGCCAGCAGCTTAGACTGGACTAGCGGGAGGAGCACCTACAATGAGCAGTTCTTC. The entire variable domain, with the rest obtained from reference TRBV7-8 and TRBJ2-1, is as follows: GAGVSQSPRYKVAKRGQDVALRCDPISGHVSLFWYQQALGQGPEFLTYFQNEAQLDKSGLPSDRFFAERPEGSVSTLKIQRTQQEDSAVYLCASSLDWTSGRSTYNEQFFGPGTRLTVL.

This chain links TRBV6-5 with TRBJ2-7; TRBD1 might be the D (6 bases). Germline CDR1 is MNHEY and CDR2 is SVGAGI. This CDR3 comprises 14 residues. V lost 4 bases to trimming and J lost 2 bases, with 12 bases between them. CDR3 DNA: TGTGCCAGCAGTTCCTGGGGGCGGACCTACGAGCAGTACTTC. Translating it yields CASSSWGRTYEQYF.

As concerns this clone: At one end, the junction sequence differs from germline, possibly due to a read error. The chain carries TRBV11-2 and TRBJ2-7; D may be TRBD1 (6 bases). CDR3 size: 14 residues. CDR1 SGHAT and CDR2 FQNNGV come from the germline V gene. CDR3 sequence reads: CATSLAGAQYEQYF. The DNA for the CDR3 is TGTGCCACCAGCTTAGCAGGGGCCCAGTACGAGCAGTACTTC.